This T cell receptor (beta chain) was identified in a study of identifying expanded T cells in peripheral blood. During the collection period, no donor immune events like infections were recorded. General study points: Technical replicates showed around 1.1 changed clones; roughly two weeks 15 to 20; four weeks 19.

The table came from immunoSEQ multiplex PCR; TCRdb's copy has only in-frame clones and leaves some out. The top ten hold 15% to 20% of the sample, which has tens of thousands of clones, more than 75% seen once. This CDR3 has 14 residues. V lost 3 bases and J lost 3; bases outside the gene matches: 3. Per the germline V gene, CDR1 is LNHDA and CDR2 is SQIVND (reference sequence). Comment on this clone: Antigen unknown.

The chain is built from TRBV19 and TRBJ2-5, with 8 bases matching TRBD2. Sequencing was performed on blood. This TCR was sampled from a person aged 18-70 years in good health. CDR3 loop: CASSIELAEETQYF. The CDR3 DNA is TGTGCCAGTAGTATTGAACTAGCGGAAGAGACCCAGTACTTC. Full variable domain (outside the CDR3, taken from reference TRBV19 and TRBJ2-5): DGGITQSPKYLFRKEGQNVTLSCEQNLNHDAMYWYRQDPGQGLRLIYYSQIVNDFQKGDIAEGYSVSREKKESFPLTVTSAQKNPTAFYLCASSIELAEETQYFGPGTRLLVL.